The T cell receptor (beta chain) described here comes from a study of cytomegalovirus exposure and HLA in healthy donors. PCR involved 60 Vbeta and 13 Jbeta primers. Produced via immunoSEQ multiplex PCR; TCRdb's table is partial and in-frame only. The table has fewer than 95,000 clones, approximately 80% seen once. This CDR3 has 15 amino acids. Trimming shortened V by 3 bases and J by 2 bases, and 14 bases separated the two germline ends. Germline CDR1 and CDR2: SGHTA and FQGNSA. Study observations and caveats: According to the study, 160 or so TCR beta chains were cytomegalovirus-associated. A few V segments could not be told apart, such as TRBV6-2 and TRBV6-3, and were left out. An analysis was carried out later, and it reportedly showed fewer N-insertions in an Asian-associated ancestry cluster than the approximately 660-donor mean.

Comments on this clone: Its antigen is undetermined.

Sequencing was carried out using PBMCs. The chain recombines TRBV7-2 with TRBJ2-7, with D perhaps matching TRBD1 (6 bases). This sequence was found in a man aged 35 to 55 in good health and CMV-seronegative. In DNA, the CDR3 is TGTGCCAGCAGCTTTACAGGGAAGGGGACCTACGAGCAGTACTTC. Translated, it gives CASSFTGKGTYEQYF. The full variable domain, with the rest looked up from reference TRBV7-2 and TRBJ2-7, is GAGVSQSPSNKVTEKGKDVELRCDPISGHTALYWYRQSLGQGLEFLIYFQGNSAPDKSGLPSDRFSAERTGGSVSTLTIQRTQQEDSAVYLCASSFTGKGTYEQYFGPGTRLTVT.